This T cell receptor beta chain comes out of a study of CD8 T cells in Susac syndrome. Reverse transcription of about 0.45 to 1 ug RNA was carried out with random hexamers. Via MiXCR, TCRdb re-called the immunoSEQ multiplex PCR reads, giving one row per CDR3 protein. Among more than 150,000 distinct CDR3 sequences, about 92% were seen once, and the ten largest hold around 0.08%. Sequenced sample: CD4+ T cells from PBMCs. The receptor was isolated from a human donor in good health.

The chain's CDR3 is CASCGTIDYGYTF. In nucleotides, the CDR3 is TGTGCCAGTTGCGGGACAATTGATTATGGCTACACCTTC. The gene calls are TRBV19 and TRBJ1-2; TRBD1 is a possible D gene (6 bases). The germline gives CDR1 LNHDA, CDR2 SQIVND (reference sequence). CDR3 length equals 13 residues. V lost 8 bases, J lost 5 bases, and 15 bases lay in between.